The clone carrying this T cell receptor (beta chain) occurred once. V was clipped by 2 bases and J by 2 bases; unmatched bases: 4. CDR3 size: 16 residues. Germline CDR1 is SEHNR and CDR2 is FQNEAQ (reference sequence). Libraries were prepared by immunoSEQ multiplex PCR; TCRdb keeps only in-frame clonotypes and omits some of them. This table has around 100,000 clones, more than 75% appearing once. The data belong to a study of blood T cell repertoires in COVID-19. Study context: The cDNA or gDNA used as material had been derived from T cells, B-cell-depleted T cells, or PBMCs.

V is TRBV7-9 and J is TRBJ2-2, with 8 bases matching TRBD2. Material for sequencing was peripheral blood. The receptor was isolated from a man aged 35-49 years with acute or convalescent COVID-19. CDR3 in amino acids: CASSLQAGVNTGELFF. CDR3 in DNA: TGTGCCAGCAGCTTACAAGCGGGAGTAAACACCGGGGAGCTGTTTTTT.